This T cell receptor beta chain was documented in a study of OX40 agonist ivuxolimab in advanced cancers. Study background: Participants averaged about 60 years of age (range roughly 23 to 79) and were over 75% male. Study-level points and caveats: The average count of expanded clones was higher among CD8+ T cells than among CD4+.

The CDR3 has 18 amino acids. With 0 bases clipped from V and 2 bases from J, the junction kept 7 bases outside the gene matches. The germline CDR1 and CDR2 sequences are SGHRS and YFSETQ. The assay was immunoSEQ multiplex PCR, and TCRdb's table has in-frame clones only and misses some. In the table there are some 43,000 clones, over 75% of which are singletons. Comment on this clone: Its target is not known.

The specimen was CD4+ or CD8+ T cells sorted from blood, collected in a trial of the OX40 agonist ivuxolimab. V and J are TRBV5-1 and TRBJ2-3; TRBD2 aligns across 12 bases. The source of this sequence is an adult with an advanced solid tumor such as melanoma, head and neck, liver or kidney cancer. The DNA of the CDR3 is TGCGCCAGCAGCTTGGCTTCTAGCGGGGGGGCCTTCACAGATACGCAGTATTTT. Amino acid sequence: CASSLASSGGAFTDTQYF.